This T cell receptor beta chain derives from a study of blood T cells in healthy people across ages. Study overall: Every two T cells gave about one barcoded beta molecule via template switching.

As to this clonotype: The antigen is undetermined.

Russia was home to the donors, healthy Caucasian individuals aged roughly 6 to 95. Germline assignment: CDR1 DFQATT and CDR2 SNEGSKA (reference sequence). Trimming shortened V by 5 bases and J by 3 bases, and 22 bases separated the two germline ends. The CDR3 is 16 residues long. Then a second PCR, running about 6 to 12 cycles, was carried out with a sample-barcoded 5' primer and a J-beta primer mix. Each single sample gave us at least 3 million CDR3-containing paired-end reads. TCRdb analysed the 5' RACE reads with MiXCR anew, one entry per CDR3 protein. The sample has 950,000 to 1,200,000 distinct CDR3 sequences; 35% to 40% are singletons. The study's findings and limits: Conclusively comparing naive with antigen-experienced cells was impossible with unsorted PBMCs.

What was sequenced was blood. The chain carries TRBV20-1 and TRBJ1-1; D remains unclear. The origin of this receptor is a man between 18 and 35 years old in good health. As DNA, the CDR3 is TGCAGTGCTTATAACCCATCTGACGGAGCCGACACTGAAGCTTTCTTT. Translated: CSAYNPSDGADTEAFF.